The 30 T cell receptor beta chains given below trace back to one sample, sequenced in a study of CD8+CD57+ T cells in acquired aplastic anemia. Patients picked for sequencing had shown CD8+CD57+ cell expansion detected by flow cytometry. The template for TCR beta VDJ and CDR3 sequence profiling was genomic DNA. TCRdb itself ran the reads through MiXCR, one entry per CDR3 protein. This table has about 240,000 distinct CDR3 sequences, approximately 45% appearing once. The sample comprised sorted CD4+, CD8+, or CD8+CD57+ T cells (not recorded which) from PBMCs. The receptors come from a human donor with aplastic anemia.

Details on this clonotype: This could be a read error, since a much larger clone is one nucleotide away. This chain uses TRBV6-1 with TRBJ2-1; D unclear. The CDR3 sequence is 12 residues long. CDR1 and CDR2 from the germline V gene are MNHNS and SASEGT. Written as DNA, the CDR3 is TGTACCAGCAGTGAAATATGGTGGGAGCAGTTCTTC. Amino acids: CTSSEIWWEQFF.

At least ten counts were recorded for this clonotype. V usage is TRBV6-1 and J usage is TRBJ1-4; D is possibly TRBD1 (5 bases). Trimming left V 6 bases short and J 10 bases short, with 21 bases between. The CDR3 has 15 residues. Germline V gene data show CDR1 as MNHNS and CDR2 as SASEGT. The CDR3, as DNA: TGTGCCAGCAGCAATCCCGCCAGGGCTGGTCGAAAACTGTTTTTT. Its translation: CASSNPARAGRKLFF.

The sample holds a few counts of this clonotype. J is TRBJ2-5 and V is TRBV20-1; 9 positions agree with TRBD2. This CDR3 contains 14 residues. Germline CDR1 DFQATT, CDR2 SNEGSKA (reference sequence). V was clipped by 5 bases and J by 5 bases; unmatched bases: 9. The CDR3 loop is CSAALSGRRETQYF. The CDR3 nucleotides read TGCAGTGCTGCCCTTAGCGGGAGAAGGGAGACCCAGTACTTC.

This clonotype was seen just once. Germline and junction disagree at one end, which may indicate a read error. The chain combines TRBV9 with TRBJ1-1; 7 bases match TRBD1. The CDR3 is 13 residues long. Per the germline V gene, CDR1 is SGDLS and CDR2 is YYNGEE. CDR3 DNA sequence: TGCGCCAGCAGCCTGACAGGGTGGTCTGAAGCTTTCTTT. As protein: CASSLTGWSEAFF.

This clonotype has only a few counts. The chain couples TRBV6-5 to TRBJ2-7; 10 nucleotides agree with TRBD1. V gave up 2 bases and J gave up 7 bases; unmatched junction bases: 11. CDR1 is MNHEY, CDR2 SVGAGI, per germline. CDR3 size: 16 residues. CDR3 loop: CASSYAPGQGTEEQYF. The DNA of the CDR3 is TGTGCCAGCAGTTACGCTCCGGGACAGGGGACAGAAGAGCAGTACTTC.

The V call is TRBV19, the J call TRBJ2-2; 7 bases are a match to TRBD1. Trimming at V came to 3 bases and at J to 9 bases, leaving 10 bases not matched to a gene. The CDR3 consists of 15 residues. Germline V gene sequence: CDR1 LNHDA, CDR2 SQIVND (reference sequence). CDR3 protein: CASSIPKTGPWELFF. CDR3 nucleotide sequence: TGTGCCAGTAGTATCCCCAAGACAGGGCCGTGGGAGCTGTTTTTT. The full variable domain, completed using reference TRBV19 and TRBJ2-2, is DGGITQSPKYLFRKEGQNVTLSCEQNLNHDAMYWYRQDPGQGLRLIYYSQIVNDFQKGDIAEGYSVSREKKESFPLTVTSAQKNPTAFYLCASSIPKTGPWELFFGEGSRLTVL.

This chain uses TRBV2 with TRBJ2-7; possibly TRBD1 for D (5 bases). V lost 2 bases, J lost 6 bases, and 14 bases lay in between. The CDR3 loop spans 14 amino acids. In germline, CDR1 is SNHLY, CDR2 FYNNEI. This chain's CDR3 is CASSEQGTSREQYF. The CDR3 region has the DNA TGTGCCAGCAGTGAACAGGGAACGAGTCGCGAGCAGTACTTC.

This chain uses TRBV29-1 with TRBJ2-7, with 10 bases fitting TRBD1. V gave up 7 bases and J gave up 0 bases; unmatched junction bases: 6. The CDR3 contains 14 residues. Germline CDR1 and CDR2: SQVTM and ANQGSEA. This CDR3 reads CSGTGGFSSYEQYF. The CDR3 nucleotides are TGCAGCGGGACAGGGGGTTTTTCCTCCTACGAGCAGTACTTC.

Many counts were recorded for this clonotype. The chain joins TRBV20-1 to TRBJ1-1, with D unresolved. Germline CDR1 and CDR2: DFQATT and SNEGSKA (reference sequence). Trimming removed 0 bases at V and 2 bases at J, with 19 bases between. This CDR3 is built from 17 residues. The CDR3, as DNA: TGCAGTGCTAGAGATGAAGTTCTTGAGCTCGTTAACACTGAAGCTTTCTTT. This encodes CSARDEVLELVNTEAFF.

This clonotype was observed many times. The V gene is TRBV7-9, the J gene TRBJ1-1, with D possibly TRBD1 on 5 matching bases. The V gene lost 6 bases and the J gene lost 8 bases, with 16 bases spanning the gap. CDR3 length: 13 amino acids. Germline-derived CDR1 and CDR2 are SEHNR and FQNEAQ (reference sequence). Written as DNA, the CDR3 is TGTGCCAGCAGTTTAATCGTAGGGGCCGAAGCTTTCTTT. This translates into CASSLIVGAEAFF.

This clonotype came up many times. Compared with germline, one end of the junction differs, possibly owing to a read error. The rearrangement joins TRBV7-7 to TRBJ2-7, with TRBD1 as a possible D gene (7 bases). Germline V CDR1 and CDR2: SSHAT, FNYEAQ (reference sequence). This CDR3 is built from 15 residues. The CDR3 nucleotides read TGTGCTAGCAGCCAGGGGGGACAAGGAGTCTACGAGCAGTACTTC. Protein sequence: CASSQGGQGVYEQYF.

V is TRBV15 and J is TRBJ2-1; D unresolved. Germline V CDR1 and CDR2: LNHNV, YYDKDF (reference sequence). This CDR3 has 14 amino acids. The germline V and J ends were trimmed by 1 base and 10 bases, with 14 bases remaining between them. CDR3 DNA: TGTGCCACCAGCAGAGGGGAAGTAGTGGACGAGCAGTTCTTC. Protein: CATSRGEVVDEQFF.

Many counts were recorded for this clonotype. V and J are TRBV5-4 and TRBJ2-4; D might be TRBD1 (5 bases). In germline, CDR1 is SGHNT, CDR2 YYREEE (reference sequence). Trimming shortened V by 4 bases and J by 12 bases, and 14 bases separated the two germline ends. The CDR3 is 12 amino acids. The CDR3 region has the DNA TGTGCCAGCAGCCTACAGCAAGGGGATCAGTACTTC. It translates to CASSLQQGDQYF. The variable domain in full, completed from reference TRBV5-4 and TRBJ2-4, reads ETGVTQSPTHLIKTRGQQVTLRCSSQSGHNTVSWYQQALGQGPQFIFQYYREEENGRGNFPPRFSGLQFPNYSSELNVNALELDDSALYLCASSLQQGDQYFGAGTRLSVL.

The J gene is TRBJ1-4, the V gene TRBV5-1; D gene unclear. The germline V gene encodes CDR1 SGHRS and CDR2 YFSETQ. The CDR3 is 14 residues long. The V gene lost 5 bases and the J gene lost 4 bases, with 12 bases spanning the gap. CDR3 in DNA: TGCGCCAGCAGACCGGATTGGGGTAATGAAAAACTGTTTTTT. Protein sequence: CASRPDWGNEKLFF. The full variable domain, rest sourced from reference TRBV5-1 and TRBJ1-4, is KAGVTQTPRYLIKTRGQQVTLSCSPISGHRSVSWYQQTPGQGLQFLFEYFSETQRNKGNFPGRFSGRQFSNSRSEMNVSTLELGDSALYLCASRPDWGNEKLFFGSGTQLSVL.

V is TRBV20-1 and J is TRBJ2-5; 9 nucleotides match TRBD1. This CDR3 is 14 amino acids long. Germline V gene data show CDR1 as DFQATT and CDR2 as SNEGSKA (reference sequence). Trimming cost V 3 bases and J 5 bases; bases outside gene matches: 7. The CDR3 region is CSASFGTGRETQYF. For the CDR3, the DNA is TGCAGTGCTAGCTTCGGGACAGGGCGGGAGACCCAGTACTTC.

This clonotype was recorded many times. J is TRBJ1-1 and V is TRBV7-9; 9 bases match TRBD1. Germline values: CDR1 SEHNR, CDR2 FQNEAQ (reference sequence). The V and J ends lost 1 base and 8 bases, in that order; junction bases with no gene match: 11. The CDR3 has 16 amino acids. CDR3 loop: CASSLVGTGWGKEAFF. The CDR3 DNA reads as TGTGCCAGCAGCTTAGTCGGGACAGGGTGGGGAAAGGAAGCTTTCTTT. Full variable domain (missing parts from reference TRBV7-9 and TRBJ1-1): DTGVSQNPRHKITKRGQNVTFRCDPISEHNRLYWYRQTLGQGPEFLTYFQNEAQLEKSRLLSDRFSAERPKGSFSTLEIQRTEQGDSAMYLCASSLVGTGWGKEAFFGQGTRLTVV.

This clonotype was seen ten or more times. The chain carries TRBV12-3 or TRBV12-4 and TRBJ1-4, with D tentatively TRBD1 (6 bases). Trimming removed 5 bases from V and 0 bases from J, with 16 bases in between. The CDR3 consists of 17 residues. The chain's CDR3 is CASSTDIGQTTNEKLFF. The CDR3 bases are TGTGCCAGCAGTACCGATATAGGACAGACAACTAATGAAAAACTGTTTTTT.

In this sample, this clonotype turned up many times. The J gene is TRBJ1-3, the V gene TRBV11-2; D is ambiguous. Germline V lookup: CDR1 SGHAT, CDR2 FQNNGV. The CDR3 totals 15 residues. The V end was cut by 1 base, the J end by 0 bases, with 7 bases between. CDR3 bases: TGTGCCAGCAGCTTAGGCCCTTACTCTGGAAACACCATATATTTT. As protein: CASSLGPYSGNTIYF.

The chain combines TRBV29-1 with TRBJ1-2, with 7 bases lining up with TRBD1. Trimming removed 0 bases from V and 8 bases from J; junction bases left unmatched: 3. This CDR3 has 12 residues. Germline loops: CDR1 SQVTM, CDR2 ANQGSEA. The CDR3 loop reads CSVEEGGDGYTF. The CDR3 DNA reads as TGCAGCGTTGAAGAAGGGGGCGACGGCTACACCTTC.

The chain couples TRBV7-9 to TRBJ2-7; the match to TRBD1 covers 9 bases. From germline, CDR1 is SEHNR and CDR2 FQNEAQ (reference sequence). The junction had 12 bases not matched to a gene; V was cut back by 5 bases and J by 7 bases. CDR3 length: 15 amino acids. In DNA, the CDR3 is TGTGCCAGCAGCGACCGGGACAGGGCGTCATTGGAGCAGTACTTC. It codes for CASSDRDRASLEQYF.

This clonotype was found once. A junction boundary mismatches the germline segment, possibly from a read error. J is TRBJ2-7 and V is TRBV20-1, with 10 nucleotides matching TRBD2. The CDR3 totals 15 residues. The V gene's germline CDR1 is DFQATT and CDR2 SNEGSKA (reference sequence). The CDR3 loop is CGALPSGGAFYEQYF. The DNA for the CDR3 is TGCGGTGCCCTCCCCAGCGGGGGGGCCTTCTACGAGCAGTACTTC.

In this sample, this clonotype turned up many times. The chain has TRBV2 and TRBJ2-7; D is unclear. Germline values: CDR1 SNHLY, CDR2 FYNNEI. The CDR3 sequence is 10 residues long. The V and J ends lost 6 bases and 6 bases respectively, with 6 bases between them. CDR3 protein: CASRGIEQYF. The CDR3 DNA reads TGTGCCAGCAGGGGTATCGAGCAGTACTTC.

The chain's CDR3 is CASTPSGQRGGYTF. The DNA for the CDR3 is TGTGCCAGCACCCCCTCGGGACAACGGGGTGGCTACACCTTC. The chain is built from TRBV2 and TRBJ1-2; tentatively, D is TRBD1 (6 bases). V lost 7 bases, J lost 7 bases, and 19 bases lay in between. Germline V gene lookup returns CDR1 SNHLY and CDR2 FYNNEI. CDR3 length equals 14 residues.

The count of this clonotype is one. This chain links TRBV19 with TRBJ2-7; D possibly corresponds to TRBD1 (6 bases). Trimming cost V 9 bases and J 3 bases, with 24 bases left between them. The germline CDR1 and CDR2 sequences are LNHDA and SQIVND (reference sequence). The CDR3 has 16 amino acids. The CDR3 sequence: CARARIPGQRVYEQYF. The CDR3, as DNA: TGTGCCAGGGCCAGGATCCCCGGACAGCGAGTCTACGAGCAGTACTTC.

With respect to this clonotype: Mismatch with germline at one junction end may stem from a read error. The V gene is TRBV7-9, the J gene TRBJ2-3; no clear D gene. The CDR3 length is 13 residues. Per germline, CDR1 SEHNR and CDR2 FQNEAQ (reference sequence). CDR3 nucleotide sequence: TGTGCCAGCAGCTTCGGTAGCACAGATACGCAGTACTTT. This gives the protein CASSFGSTDTQYF.

V usage is TRBV7-3 and J usage is TRBJ1-1, with D possibly matching TRBD1 (6 bases). CDR1 is SGHTA and CDR2 is FQGTGA in the germline V gene. V was pared by 5 bases and J by 6 bases, with 16 bases between. The CDR3 has 14 amino acids. The CDR3 bases are TGTGCCAGCAGCGATACAGGGCCCAGCGCTGAAGCTTTCTTT. Amino acids: CASSDTGPSAEAFF.

The rearrangement links TRBV10-2 to TRBJ1-1; TRBD1 agrees at 7 bases. V shed 2 bases and J 3 bases; nucleotides not matched to a gene: 12. This CDR3 contains 17 residues. CDR1 WSHSY and CDR2 SAAADI come from the germline V gene. CDR3 amino acids: CASSEIKRGLVHTEAFF. DNA for the CDR3: TGCGCCAGCAGTGAGATAAAGAGGGGGCTGGTGCACACTGAAGCTTTCTTT.

J is TRBJ2-5 and V is TRBV5-1; a weak D match, TRBD2 (6 bases). Trimming took 3 bases from V and 9 from J, leaving 21 bases between them. The germline V gene has CDR1 SGHRS and CDR2 YFSETQ. The CDR3 is 15 amino acids. The CDR3 nucleotides read TGCGCCAGCAGCTACGGCCGAGCGGGCGTAAGGGCCCAGTACTTC. It codes for CASSYGRAGVRAQYF.

The V call is TRBV12-3 or TRBV12-4, the J call TRBJ1-1; D possibly corresponds to TRBD1 (6 bases). V was trimmed by 3 bases and J by 4 bases, leaving 9 bases between them. This CDR3 has 13 residues. The CDR3 nucleotides are TGTGCCAGCAGTTTGGGGGGCCTCACTGAAGCTTTCTTT. Translating gives CASSLGGLTEAFF.

This clonotype came up a few times. This chain uses TRBV3-1 with TRBJ1-3, with D unclear. The CDR3 consists of 16 residues. Between the trimmed V and J ends, which lost 0 bases and 0 bases, there was a span of 9 bases. Germline V CDR1 and CDR2: LGHDT, YNNKEL (reference sequence). Here the CDR3 DNA reads TGTGCCAGCAGCCAAGAACGCGGTAACTCTGGAAACACCATATATTTT. Translated: CASSQERGNSGNTIYF.